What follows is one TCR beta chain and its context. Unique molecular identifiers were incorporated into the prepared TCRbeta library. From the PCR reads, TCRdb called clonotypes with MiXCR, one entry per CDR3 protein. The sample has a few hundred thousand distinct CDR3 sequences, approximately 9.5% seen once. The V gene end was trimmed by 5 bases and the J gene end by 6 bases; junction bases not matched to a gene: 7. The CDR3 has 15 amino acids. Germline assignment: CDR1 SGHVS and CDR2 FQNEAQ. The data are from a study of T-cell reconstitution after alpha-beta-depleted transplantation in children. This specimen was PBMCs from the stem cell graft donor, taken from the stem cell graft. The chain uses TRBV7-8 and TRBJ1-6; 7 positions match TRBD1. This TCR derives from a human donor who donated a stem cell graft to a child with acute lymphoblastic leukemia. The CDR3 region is CASSPTGRGNSPLHF. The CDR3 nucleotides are TGTGCCAGCAGCCCGACAGGGAGAGGTAATTCACCCCTCCACTTT.